The clone carrying this T cell receptor (beta chain) was recorded many times. The target antigen is unknown. CDR1 SGHTA and CDR2 FQGNSA come from the germline V gene. V lost 1 base and J lost 4; bases outside the gene matches: 10. There are 17 residues in the CDR3. The data were obtained in a study of T cells in Graves' hyperthyroidism and ophthalmopathy. The CDR3 regions of TCR beta were amplified from RNA transcripts. HTBI primers drove first-round RT-PCR of the TCR CDR3. Via MiXCR, TCRdb re-called the multiplex PCR reads, giving one row per CDR3 protein. The sample shows about 350,000 distinct CDR3 sequences, around 13% of them seen only once. Study-wide results and caveats: Onset of ophthalmopathy came a median roughly 6.5 months after the model predicted it.

This rearrangement joins TRBV7-2 to TRBJ2-5, with TRBD2 matching 9 bases. Material: blood. This clonotype originated in a young woman with Graves' hyperthyroidism. The CDR3 is CASSLEVVSGSRETQYF. CDR3 in DNA: TGTGCCAGCAGCTTAGAGGTAGTTAGCGGGAGTCGAGAGACCCAGTACTTC.